The 2 T cell receptor beta chains below come from one sample, sequenced in a study of ipilimumab plus nivolumab after autologous stem cell transplantation. The method was immunoSEQ multiplex PCR; TCRdb's version includes in-frame clones alone and lacks a portion of them. The sample yields around 20,000 clones, 77% seen once. The source was PBMCs, collected in a trial of ipilimumab plus nivolumab as post-transplant consolidation. The receptors were gathered from a male donor with diffuse large B-cell lymphoma.

The chain has TRBV5-4 and TRBJ1-2; D gene uncertain. The CDR3 is 12 amino acids. Germline loops: CDR1 SGHNT, CDR2 YYREEE (reference sequence). The V end was cut by 0 bases, the J end by 6 bases, with 6 bases between. The CDR3 protein is CASSLGDDGYTF. The CDR3 DNA sequence: TGTGCCAGCAGCTTGGGCGATGATGGCTACACCTTC.

The chain carries TRBV5-4 and TRBJ1-6; possibly TRBD1 for D (5 bases). Trimming shortened V by 2 bases and J by 7 bases, and 16 bases separated the two germline ends. The CDR3 loop spans 16 amino acids. Germline CDR1 and CDR2: SGHNT and YYREEE (reference sequence). CDR3 loop: CASSFSSGTANSPLHF. The CDR3 coding sequence is TGTGCCAGCAGCTTCTCTAGCGGGACGGCAAATTCACCCCTCCACTTT.